Following are 12 T cell receptor beta chains from one sample sequenced in a study of cytomegalovirus exposure and HLA in healthy donors. PCR was performed using 60 Vbeta and 13 Jbeta primers. Some clones are missing from TCRdb's copy, which holds only in-frame ones; the method was immunoSEQ multiplex PCR. The sample consists of roughly 200,000 clones, around 80% of them appearing once. Sequenced: PBMCs. Source of these receptors: a woman in her 30s in good health and CMV-seropositive.

Remarks on this clone: Other DNA sequences of this sample code for an identical CDR3. The chain uses TRBV6-6 and TRBJ1-3, with D unresolved. CDR1 is MNHNY, CDR2 SVGAGI, per germline (reference sequence). This CDR3 is built from 13 residues. The ends were cut back, 0 bases at V and 4 bases at J, with 4 bases in the middle. The CDR3, as DNA: TGTGCCAGCAGTTACTCGAGAGGAAACACCATATATTTT. Its translation: CASSYSRGNTIYF.

The chain links TRBV27 to TRBJ1-2; D is possibly TRBD1 (6 bases). V lost 8 bases and J lost 8, with 15 bases in between. Germline CDR1 is MNHEY and CDR2 is SMNVEV (reference sequence). The CDR3 length is 12 residues. CDR3: CASSETGYGYTF. The CDR3 DNA reads as TGTGCCAGCTCGGAAACAGGGTACGGCTACACCTTC.

The genes are TRBV6-1 and TRBJ2-2, with TRBD1 as a possible D gene (5 bases). With 6 bases removed from V and 3 bases from J, the gap between germline ends came to 14 bases. Germline V lookup: CDR1 MNHNS, CDR2 SASEGT. The CDR3 loop spans 15 amino acids. The chain's CDR3 is CASSGQPTHTGELFF. The CDR3 nucleotides read TGTGCCAGCAGCGGACAACCTACTCACACCGGGGAGCTGTTTTTT.

V gene TRBV4-1 combines with J gene TRBJ2-7; D perhaps matches TRBD1 (6 bases). V was cut by 3 bases and J by 3 bases, with 15 bases left in between. CDR3 length equals 15 residues. From germline, CDR1 is MGHRA and CDR2 YSYEKL. In nucleotides, the CDR3 is TGCGCCAGCAGCCATACAGGGCTCTACAACTACGAGCAGTACTTC. Its translation is CASSHTGLYNYEQYF.

The sample holds one count of this clone. This chain joins TRBV18 and TRBJ2-7; D possibly corresponds to TRBD1 (5 bases). Germline assignment: CDR1 KGHSH and CDR2 LQKENI. Trimming removed 3 bases at V and 2 bases at J, with 14 bases between. The CDR3 is 15 residues long. The CDR3 here is CASSPSGHSTYEQYF. In nucleotides, the CDR3 is TGTGCCAGCTCACCTAGTGGACATTCTACCTACGAGCAGTACTTC.

V usage is TRBV7-2 and J usage is TRBJ1-1; D uncertain. Per germline, CDR1 SGHTA and CDR2 FQGNSA. Trimming removed 6 bases from V and 4 bases from J, with 9 bases in between. This CDR3 is built from 12 residues. This chain's CDR3 is CASRDRGTEAFF. For the CDR3, the DNA is TGTGCCAGCAGGGATCGGGGCACTGAAGCTTTCTTT.

This clone occurred a few times. The chain has TRBV11-2 and TRBJ1-1; weak D call: TRBD1 (5 bases). Between the trimmed V and J ends, which lost 8 bases and 5 bases, there was a span of 18 bases. CDR1 SGHAT and CDR2 FQNNGV come from the germline V gene. There are 14 residues in the CDR3. Here the CDR3 reads CASARVQGGTEAFF. The CDR3 DNA reads as TGTGCCAGCGCCCGGGTCCAGGGCGGAACTGAAGCTTTCTTT.

The chain is built from TRBV10-2 and TRBJ2-4; D is possibly TRBD1 (5 bases). Germline loops: CDR1 WSHSY, CDR2 SAAADI. The CDR3 runs 17 residues. With 3 bases removed from V and 0 bases from J, the gap between germline ends came to 15 bases. CDR3 in DNA: TGCGCCAGCAGTGAAACCAGGGTAACTATAGCCAAAAACATTCAGTACTTC. Translation: CASSETRVTIAKNIQYF.

This chain links TRBV6-6 with TRBJ1-2, with D hard to call. The CDR3 runs to 16 residues. Trimming took off 2 bases at V and 2 bases at J, with 15 bases between the two ends. Germline V gives CDR1 MNHNY, CDR2 SVGAGI (reference sequence). The CDR3 DNA reads as TGTGCCAGCAGTTACCGAAAATCTCGAGGGAACTATGGCTACACCTTC. Its translation is CASSYRKSRGNYGYTF.

As to this clone: Germline is not matched at one junction end, which may reflect a read error. This chain uses TRBV9 with TRBJ2-2, with 8 bases aligning to TRBD2. The germline V gene has CDR1 SGDLS and CDR2 YYNGEE. The CDR3 runs 16 residues. In nucleotides, the CDR3 is TGTGCCAGCAGCGTAGGACTAGCGCTGAACACCAGGGAGCTGTTTTTT. It is translated as CASSVGLALNTRELFF.

Of note for this clone: At one end the junction does not follow the germline gene, possibly because of a read error. The chain carries TRBV7-9 and TRBJ1-4; no clear D. From germline, CDR1 is SEHNR and CDR2 FQNEAQ (reference sequence). The length of the CDR3 is 13 residues. The CDR3 here is CSSSPTGDEKLFF. The CDR3 DNA reads as TGTTCCAGCAGCCCCACCGGGGATGAAAAACTGTTTTTT. The complete variable domain, with remaining parts taken from reference TRBV7-9 and TRBJ1-4, reads DTGVSQNPRHKITKRGQNVTFRCDPISEHNRLYWYRQTLGQGPEFLTYFQNEAQLEKSRLLSDRFSAERPKGSFSTLEIQRTEQGDSAMYLCSSSPTGDEKLFFGSGTQLSVL.

The rearrangement links TRBV11-2 to TRBJ2-5; 7 bases map to TRBD1. The CDR3 contains 15 residues. Per germline, CDR1 SGHAT and CDR2 FQNNGV. V dropped 1 base and J dropped 7; count of bases not matched to a gene: 9. The CDR3 DNA reads as TGTGCCAGCAGCTTAGTCTCGGTGCCAGGGGGGACCCAGTACTTC. Translating gives CASSLVSVPGGTQYF.